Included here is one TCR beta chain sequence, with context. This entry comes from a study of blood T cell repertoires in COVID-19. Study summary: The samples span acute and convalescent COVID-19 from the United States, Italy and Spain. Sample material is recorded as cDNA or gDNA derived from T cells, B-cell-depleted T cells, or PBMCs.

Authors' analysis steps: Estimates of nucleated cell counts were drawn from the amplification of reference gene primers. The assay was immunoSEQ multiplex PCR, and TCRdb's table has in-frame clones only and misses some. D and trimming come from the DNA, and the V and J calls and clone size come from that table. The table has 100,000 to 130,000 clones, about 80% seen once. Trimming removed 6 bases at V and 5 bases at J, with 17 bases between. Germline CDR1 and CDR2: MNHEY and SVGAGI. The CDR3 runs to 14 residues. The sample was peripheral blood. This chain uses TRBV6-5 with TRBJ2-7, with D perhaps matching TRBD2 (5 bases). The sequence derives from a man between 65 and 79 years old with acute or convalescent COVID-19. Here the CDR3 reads CASRLGGPSDEQYF. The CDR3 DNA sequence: TGTGCCAGCAGACTAGGAGGTCCCTCGGACGAGCAGTACTTC.